The rows below give T cell receptor beta chains drawn from one sample of a study of CD4 and CD8 cells across lung adenocarcinoma regions. TCRdb independently ran MiXCR on the PCR reads; one entry per CDR3 protein. The profile shows 6,600 or so distinct CDR3 sequences, 45% to 65% of them singletons. The specimen sequenced was CD4+ T cells from the center of a lung tumor. The receptor source for this set is a female donor with lung adenocarcinoma. The CD4 and CD8 labels of this study may be unreliable. CDR3s include the opening cysteine and the closing phenylalanine or tryptophan. D genes are given only for firm matches. Clone size, where shown, is once, few, many, or a class for clones that have expanded.

>medium-sized|TRBJ2-2|TRBV7-2|TRBD2
TGTGCCAGCAGCTTGTCTAGCGGGAGGGCTCGAACCGGGGAGCTGTTTTTT
CASSLSSGRARTGELFF
>once|TRBJ2-2|TRBV6-4|-
TGTGCCAGGGGTGACAAGGCTGTGAGCACAGGTAAGCTGTATTTT
CARGDKAVSTGKLYF
>-|TRBJ2-1|TRBV7-2|-
TGTGCCAGCAGCCCGCCGGGACCGCGAGCTGAGCAGTTCTTC
CASSPPGPRAEQFF
>few|TRBJ2-7|TRBV6-5|TRBD1
TGTGCCAGCAGTTCCCCGGGACAGAGCATCCCCTACGAGCAGTACTTC
CASSSPGQSIPYEQYF
>few|TRBJ2-4|TRBV10-1|TRBD2
TGCGCCACCGGACTAGGAGCTAAAAACATTCAGTATTTC
CATGLGAKNIQYF
>-|TRBJ1-2|TRBV27|-
TGTGCCAGCAGTACCTCCGGGGGCCCAGCTAACTATGGCTACACCTTC
CASSTSGGPANYGYTF
>few|TRBJ2-3|TRBV27|-
TGTGCCAGCAGTTTATCGGGACCGGGACAATCCCATACGCAGTATTTT
CASSLSGPGQSHTQYF
>-|TRBJ2-3|TRBV11-1|-
TGTGCCAGCAGCGCGGGCACGTGTGACAAAAATATTCAGTATTTT
CASSAGTCDKNIQYF
>few|TRBJ1-1|TRBV5-4|-
TGTGCCAGCAGCTTTTATTCCGGAATTGGGACTGAAGCTTTCTTT
CASSFYSGIGTEAFF
>-|TRBJ2-2|TRBV6-1|-
TGTGCCAGCAGTGAATGGGCAGTGAGCACCGGTGAGCTGTTTTTT
CASSEWAVSTGELFF
>few|TRBJ2-2|TRBV10-3|TRBD2
TGTGCCCCCCCACTAGCGGAGGGCACCGGGGAGCTGTTTTTT
CAPPLAEGTGELFF
>few|TRBJ2-5|TRBV27|-
TGTGCCAGCAGTGGACAGTTGGGGGAGACCCAGTACTTC
CASSGQLGETQYF